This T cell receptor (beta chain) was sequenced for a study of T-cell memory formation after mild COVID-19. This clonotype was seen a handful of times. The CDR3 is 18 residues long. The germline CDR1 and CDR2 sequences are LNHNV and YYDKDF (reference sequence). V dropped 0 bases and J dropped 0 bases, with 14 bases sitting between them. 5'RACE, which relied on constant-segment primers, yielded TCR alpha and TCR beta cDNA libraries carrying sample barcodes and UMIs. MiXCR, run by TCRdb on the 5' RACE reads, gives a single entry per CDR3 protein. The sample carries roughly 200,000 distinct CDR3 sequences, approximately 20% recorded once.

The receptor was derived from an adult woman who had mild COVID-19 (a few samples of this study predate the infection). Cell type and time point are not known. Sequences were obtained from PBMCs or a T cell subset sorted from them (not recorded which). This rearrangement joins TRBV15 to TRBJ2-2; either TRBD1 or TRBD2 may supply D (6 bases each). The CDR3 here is CATSRDRGTTSNTGELFF. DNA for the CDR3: TGTGCCACCAGCAGAGATCGGGGGACAACTTCGAACACCGGGGAGCTGTTTTTT.